The clone carrying this T cell receptor (beta chain) has a count of ten or more. Antigen unknown. Investigators excluded patients with uncontrolled infection, other autoimmune disease, pregnancy or lactation. This entry belongs to a study of T cells in Graves' hyperthyroidism and ophthalmopathy. Findings of the study overall: Stable hyperthyroidism and ophthalmopathy were separated using 13 V-J signatures. Most clonotypes expanded in thyroid above 0.001 were likewise present in blood.

Using RNA transcripts as the source, TCR beta CDR3 regions were amplified. HTBI primers drove first-round RT-PCR of the TCR CDR3. One entry per CDR3 protein results from TCRdb running MiXCR on the multiplex PCR reads. The repertoire has over 250,000 distinct CDR3 sequences, under 30% of them found once; the top ten carry about a quarter. With 1 base removed from V and 4 bases from J, the gap between germline ends came to 11 bases. This CDR3 region has 14 residues. Germline V gene lookup returns CDR1 MNHNS and CDR2 SASEGT. The sample consisted of blood. J is TRBJ2-7 and V is TRBV6-1; D is perhaps TRBD1 or TRBD2 (5 bases each). The clonotype was recovered from a man between 40 and 49 years old with Graves' hyperthyroidism that later progressed to Graves' ophthalmopathy. The CDR3 is CASSEGLGTYEQYF. The CDR3 nucleotides read TGTGCCAGCAGTGAAGGGCTAGGGACGTACGAGCAGTACTTC.